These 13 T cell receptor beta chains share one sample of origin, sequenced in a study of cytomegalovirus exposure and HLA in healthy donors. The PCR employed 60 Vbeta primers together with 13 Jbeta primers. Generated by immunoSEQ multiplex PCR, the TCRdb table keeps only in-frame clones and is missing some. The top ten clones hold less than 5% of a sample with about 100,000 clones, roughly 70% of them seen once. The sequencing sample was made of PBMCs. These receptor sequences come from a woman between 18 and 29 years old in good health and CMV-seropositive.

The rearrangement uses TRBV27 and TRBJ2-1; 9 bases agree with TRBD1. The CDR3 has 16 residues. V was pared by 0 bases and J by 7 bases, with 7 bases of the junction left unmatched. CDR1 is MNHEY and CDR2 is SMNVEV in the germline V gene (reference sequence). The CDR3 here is CASSLSGQGFGNEQFF. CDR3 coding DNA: TGTGCCAGCAGTTTATCGGGACAGGGTTTTGGGAATGAGCAGTTCTTC.

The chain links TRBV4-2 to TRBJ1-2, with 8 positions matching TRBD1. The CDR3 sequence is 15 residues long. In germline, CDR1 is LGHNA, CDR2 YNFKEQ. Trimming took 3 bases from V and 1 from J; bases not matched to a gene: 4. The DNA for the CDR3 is TGTGCCAGCAGCCACCGGGACAGGAATAACTATGGCTACACCTTC. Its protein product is CASSHRDRNNYGYTF.

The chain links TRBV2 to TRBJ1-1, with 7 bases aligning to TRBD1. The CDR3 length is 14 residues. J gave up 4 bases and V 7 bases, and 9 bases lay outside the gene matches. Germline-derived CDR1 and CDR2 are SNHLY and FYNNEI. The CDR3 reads CASTFSQGTTEAFF. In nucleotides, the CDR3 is TGTGCCAGCACTTTTTCACAGGGGACCACTGAAGCTTTCTTT.

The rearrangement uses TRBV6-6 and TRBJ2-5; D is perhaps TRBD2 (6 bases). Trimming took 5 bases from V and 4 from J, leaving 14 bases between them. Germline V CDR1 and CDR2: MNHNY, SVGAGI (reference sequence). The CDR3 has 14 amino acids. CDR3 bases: TGTGCCAGCAGTCCAACCGGGAGTGGAGAGACCCAGTACTTC. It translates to CASSPTGSGETQYF.

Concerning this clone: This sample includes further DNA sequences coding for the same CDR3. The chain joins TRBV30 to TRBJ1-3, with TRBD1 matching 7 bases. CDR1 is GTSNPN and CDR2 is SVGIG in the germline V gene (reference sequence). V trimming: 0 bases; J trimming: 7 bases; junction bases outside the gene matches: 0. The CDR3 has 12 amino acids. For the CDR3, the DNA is TGTGCCTGGAGTGTACAGGGGAACACCATATATTTT. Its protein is CAWSVQGNTIYF.

CDR3 sequence: CASSRRTSGTYNEQFF. The CDR3 DNA reads TGCGCCAGCAGCCGCCGGACTAGCGGGACCTACAATGAGCAGTTCTTC. The chain joins TRBV4-1 to TRBJ2-1; 12 bases fit TRBD2. Germline V gene data show CDR1 as MGHRA and CDR2 as YSYEKL. This CDR3 has 16 residues. V trimming: 4 bases; J trimming: 2 bases; junction bases outside the gene matches: 3.

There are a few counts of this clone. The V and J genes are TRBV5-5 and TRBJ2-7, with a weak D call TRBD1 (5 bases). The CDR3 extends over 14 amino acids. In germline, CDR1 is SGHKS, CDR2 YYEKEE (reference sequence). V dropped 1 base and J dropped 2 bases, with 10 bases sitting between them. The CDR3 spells CASSLRQTPYEQYF. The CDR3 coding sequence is TGTGCCAGCAGCTTGAGACAGACCCCCTACGAGCAGTACTTC.

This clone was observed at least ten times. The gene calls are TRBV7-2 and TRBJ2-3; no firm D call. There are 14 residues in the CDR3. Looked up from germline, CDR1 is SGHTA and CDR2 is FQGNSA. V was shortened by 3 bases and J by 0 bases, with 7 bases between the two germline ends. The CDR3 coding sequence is TGTGCCAGCAGCTTTACAACGAGCACAGATACGCAGTATTTT. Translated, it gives CASSFTTSTDTQYF.

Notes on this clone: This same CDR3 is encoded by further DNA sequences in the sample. CDR3 nucleotide sequence: TGTGCCAGCAGTTTTCAGGGCCCCTACGAGCAGTACTTC. This gives the protein CASSFQGPYEQYF. The gene calls are TRBV27 and TRBJ2-7; weak D call: TRBD1 (5 bases). V was cut by 3 bases and J by 2 bases, with 8 bases left in between. CDR3 length: 13 amino acids. CDR1 MNHEY and CDR2 SMNVEV come from the germline V gene (reference sequence).

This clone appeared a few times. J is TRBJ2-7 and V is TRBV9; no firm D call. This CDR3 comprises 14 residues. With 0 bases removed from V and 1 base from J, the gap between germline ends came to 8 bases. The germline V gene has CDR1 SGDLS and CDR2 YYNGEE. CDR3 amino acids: CASSVGQSSYEQYF. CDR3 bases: TGTGCCAGCAGCGTAGGCCAGTCTTCCTACGAGCAGTACTTC.

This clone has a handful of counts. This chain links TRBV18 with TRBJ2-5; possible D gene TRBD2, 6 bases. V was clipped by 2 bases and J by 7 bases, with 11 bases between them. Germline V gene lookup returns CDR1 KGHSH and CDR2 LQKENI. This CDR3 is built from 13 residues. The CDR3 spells CASSPGRIWTQYF. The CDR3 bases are TGTGCCAGCTCACCAGGGAGGATTTGGACCCAGTACTTC.

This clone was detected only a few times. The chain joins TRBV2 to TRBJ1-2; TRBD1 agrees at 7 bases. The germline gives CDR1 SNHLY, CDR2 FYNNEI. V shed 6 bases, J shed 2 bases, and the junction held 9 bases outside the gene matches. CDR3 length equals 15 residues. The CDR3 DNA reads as TGTGCCAGCAGCCCTTTGAACAGGGGAAACTATGGCTACACCTTC. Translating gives CASSPLNRGNYGYTF. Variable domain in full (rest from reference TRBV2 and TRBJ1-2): EPEVTQTPSHQVTQMGQEVILRCVPISNHLYFYWYRQILGQKVEFLVSFYNNEISEKSEIFDDQFSVERPDGSNFTLKIRSTKLEDSAMYFCASSPLNRGNYGYTFGSGTRLTVV.

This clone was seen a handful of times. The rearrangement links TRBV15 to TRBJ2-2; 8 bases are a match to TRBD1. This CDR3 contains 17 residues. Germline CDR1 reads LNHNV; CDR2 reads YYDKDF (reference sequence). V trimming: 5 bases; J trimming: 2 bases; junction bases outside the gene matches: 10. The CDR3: CATSPPPQGANTGELFF. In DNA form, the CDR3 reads TGTGCCACCAGCCCCCCACCCCAGGGGGCAAACACCGGGGAGCTGTTTTTT.